This T cell receptor beta chain came from a study of PD-1 blockade in classical Hodgkin lymphoma. Trimming took 0 bases from V and 3 from J, leaving 16 bases between them. This CDR3 is 16 amino acids long. Per the germline V gene, CDR1 is SGHRS and CDR2 is YFSETQ. The table came from immunoSEQ multiplex PCR; TCRdb's copy has only in-frame clones and leaves some out. In the table there are fewer than 40,000 clones, around nine tenths of which are singletons. Described time point: newly diagnosed, previously untreated cHL patient sample. Researchers report purifying CD4+ T cells from thawed PBMCs by magnetic negative selection.

The TCR originated in a human donor with classical Hodgkin lymphoma. V and J are TRBV5-1 and TRBJ2-7; D remains unclear. The sequencing input was CD4+ T cells from blood. The DNA of the CDR3 is TGCGCCAGCAGCTTGGGGGGTGGAAAGGGAATCTACGAGCAGTACTTC. Its translation: CASSLGGGKGIYEQYF.